This TCR beta chain was sequenced for a study of blood T cell repertoires in COVID-19. Study as a whole: Both acute and convalescent COVID-19 samples were obtained from the United States, Italy and Spain. The analysed material was cDNA or gDNA that came from T cells, B-cell-depleted T cells, or PBMCs.

Authors' processing steps: Amplification of reference gene primers was used by the study to estimate nucleated cell counts. Method: immunoSEQ multiplex PCR; TCRdb's copy keeps in-frame clones and lacks some. V, J and clone size were drawn from that table, and D and trimming were deduced from the DNA. This repertoire shows 85,000 to 100,000 clones, 72% found once; its top ten account for 20% to 25%. Germline CDR1 MNHNS, CDR2 SASEGT. J gave up 7 bases and V 4 bases, and 8 bases lay outside the gene matches. The CDR3 totals 16 residues. The sequencing sample was made of peripheral blood. The TCR originated in a woman in her sixties or seventies in a cohort sampled during active or convalescent COVID-19. The chain carries TRBV6-1 and TRBJ1-6; 9 nucleotides agree with TRBD1. The CDR3 loop reads CASSAMGQGRNSPLHF. The CDR3 bases are TGTGCCAGCAGTGCAATGGGACAGGGTAGGAATTCACCCCTCCACTTT.